The 7 T cell receptor beta chains in this list originate from one sample, sequenced in a study of blood T cell repertoires in COVID-19. Libraries were prepared by immunoSEQ multiplex PCR; TCRdb keeps only in-frame clonotypes and omits some of them. The sample records about 150,000 clones, 87% being singletons. Sequenced sample: peripheral blood. The receptors here all came from a human donor in a cohort sampled during active COVID-19.

The J gene is TRBJ2-2, the V gene TRBV11-1; possibly TRBD2 for D (6 bases). Per the germline V gene, CDR1 is SGHAT and CDR2 is FQDESV (reference sequence). Trimming removed 3 bases from V and 1 base from J, with 9 bases in between. The CDR3 totals 15 residues. This chain's CDR3 is CASSFWEENTGELFF. Written as DNA, the CDR3 is TGTGCCAGCAGCTTTTGGGAGGAGAACACCGGGGAGCTGTTTTTT.

This clone was recorded once. The chain links TRBV28 to TRBJ2-7, with 11 bases identical to TRBD2. With V trimmed by 3 bases and J by 2 bases, 6 bases remained unmatched. There are 16 residues in the CDR3. The germline CDR1 and CDR2 sequences are MDHEN and SYDVKM. CDR3 DNA sequence: TGTGCCAGCAGTTTCGCTCCTAGCGGGAGGACCTACGAGCAGTACTTC. It encodes CASSFAPSGRTYEQYF.

In this sample, this clone turned up once. The CDR3 spells CASSANTDTQYF. The CDR3 DNA follows: TGTGCCAGCAGTGCTAACACAGATACGCAGTATTTT. The chain has TRBV28 and TRBJ2-3; no reliable D call. V lost 5 bases and J lost 2, with 5 bases in between. CDR1 MDHEN and CDR2 SYDVKM come from the germline V gene. The CDR3 contains 12 residues.

V usage is TRBV7-9 and J usage is TRBJ1-1, with D maybe TRBD1 (6 bases). The CDR3 runs 15 residues. Germline V lookup: CDR1 SEHNR, CDR2 FQNEAQ (reference sequence). V was pared by 5 bases and J by 1 base, with 14 bases between. Here the CDR3 reads CASSPTPGANTEAFF. DNA of the CDR3: TGTGCCAGCAGCCCGACGCCAGGGGCGAACACTGAAGCTTTCTTT.

The rearrangement joins TRBV5-1 to TRBJ1-1, with a possible D match to TRBD1 (5 bases). V was shortened by 1 base and J by 3 bases, with 7 bases between the two germline ends. CDR3 size: 13 residues. Germline assignment: CDR1 SGHRS and CDR2 YFSETQ. The CDR3 region is CASSLSRDTEAFF. CDR3 DNA: TGCGCCAGCAGCTTGAGCAGGGACACTGAAGCTTTCTTT.

The chain links TRBV23-1 to TRBJ2-2; maybe TRBD2 (6 bases). TRBV23-1 is treated as an ORF (open reading frame) with a function not yet certain. This CDR3 comprises 16 residues. Trimming cost V 1 base and J 1 base, with 10 bases left between them. In DNA, the CDR3 is TGCGCCAGCAGTCAATGGCTAGCGAGGAACACCGGGGAGCTGTTTTTT. Amino acids: CASSQWLARNTGELFF.

The chain has TRBV21-1 and TRBJ2-3; the table's D call, TRBD1, has no DNA check behind it. TRBV21-1 is described as a pseudogene. The CDR3 extends over 16 amino acids. The DNA for the CDR3 is TGTGCCAGCAGCAAAGCGACAGGGGCCGCCACAGATACGCAGTATTTT. This encodes CASSKATGAATDTQYF.